This TCR beta chain was recovered during a study of early T cells in non-severe SARS-CoV-2 infection (dated by TCRdb to the early 2020s). Background on the whole study: Because TCR sequencing was done on bulk RNA from unsorted whole blood, the alpha and beta chains could not be paired. Results and caveats for the whole study, not just this receptor: VDJdb matching was skewed toward anti-spike CD8 responses and likely underestimated virus-specific expansions, missing private and CD4 specificities.

V is pared back by 10 bases and J by 4 bases, with 13 bases lying between the germline termini. Including the terminal cysteine and phenylalanine, the CDR3 comprises 12 residues. The only DNA kept is the CDR3, 36 bases in frame from the first base. Sequences MDHEN (CDR1) and SYDVKM (CDR2) are obtained from the germline V gene. The library was produced with 5' RACE. The instrument was a NextSeq 500. To correct for sequencing error and PCR bias, the TCR library protocol tagged individual cDNA molecules with unique molecular identifiers. Sequencing covered both TCR alpha and beta chains, and within each sample the abundances of alpha and beta sequences were tightly co-correlated. Per the source publication's procedure: Decombinator V4 was used to perform V gene, J gene and CDR3 annotation of TCR sequences. TCRs were defined as expanded if a significant change between any two time points was detected under a Poisson model with p below 0.0001. TCR abundances were normalised to the total number of TCRs sequenced in each sample and reported as counts per million. MAIT TCRs were defined by TRAV1-2 paired with TRAJ12, TRAJ20 or TRAJ33, and iNKT TCRs by TRAV10 paired with TRAJ18. A search of VDJdb, accessed on 1 November 2021, was run for TCRs annotated to CMV, EBV and SARS-CoV-2, with TCRs annotated for multiple antigens excluded. The public reads were reprocessed in TCRdb via fastp at Q25 and MiXCR, keeping in-frame beta chains. Rows are combined by CDR3 protein, so each entry shows the most common genes and DNA. The V and J calls reflect TCRdb's pipeline rather than the authors' work. This sample gives 55,000 to 85,000 distinct CDR3 sequences in total; about a tenth of them show up just once. Roughly 15% of the sample comes from the top ten.

This was a case-control study nested in a cohort of healthcare workers in London, UK, who had nasopharyngeal swab PCR tests and blood samples taken every week. Between 23 and 31 March 2020, the week of the UK lockdown, healthcare workers were enrolled and then followed up weekly for as long as 16 weeks. Remarks on this clonotype: No cognate antigen has been identified for it. No base quality information exists; no much larger clone differs at one position.

The sequence was collected from an adult who was a healthcare worker with PCR-confirmed SARS-CoV-2 infection or an uninfected control (not recorded which). The sequencing used whole blood, collected at baseline. The V and J segments used are TRBV28 and TRBJ1-2, with no reliable assignment of the D segment. The CDR3 protein is CAIKLRLYGYTF. The nucleotides read TGTGCCATCAAGTTAAGACTCTATGGCTACACCTTC.